These 25 T cell receptor beta chains share one sample of origin, sequenced in a study of hypomethylating agent response in myelodysplastic syndrome. TCRdb keeps only in-frame clones here, not all; method: immunoSEQ multiplex PCR. Of some 5,900 clones detected, about nine tenths appear once; the ten largest clones hold under 15%. This specimen consisted of bone marrow, obtained before or after starting hypomethylating agent treatment for myelodysplastic syndrome (not recorded which). The receptors were gathered from a human donor with myelodysplastic syndrome.

V usage is TRBV5-1 and J usage is TRBJ1-2; D is possibly TRBD1 (6 bases). V lost 4 bases, J lost 4 bases, and 11 bases lay in between. In germline, CDR1 is SGHRS, CDR2 YFSETQ. The CDR3 runs 13 residues. The CDR3 nucleotides are TGCGCCAGCAGCCTAGGGGGAGGCTATGGCTACACCTTC. It is translated as CASSLGGGYGYTF.

This chain uses TRBV5-5 with TRBJ2-2; weak D call: TRBD1 (6 bases). CDR1 is SGHKS and CDR2 is YYEKEE in the germline V gene (reference sequence). V gave up 3 bases and J gave up 5 bases, with 14 bases separating them. The CDR3 extends over 15 amino acids. The DNA for the CDR3 is TGTGCCAGCAGCTATTTTAACCAGGGGACCGGGGAGCTGTTTTTT. Its protein product is CASSYFNQGTGELFF.

The chain is built from TRBV5-5 and TRBJ1-1; D remains ambiguous. Germline CDR1 and CDR2: SGHKS and YYEKEE (reference sequence). V was trimmed by 2 bases and J by 1 base, leaving 9 bases between them. CDR3 length: 14 amino acids. The CDR3 here is CASSLQNRNTEAFF. CDR3 DNA sequence: TGTGCCAGCAGCTTACAAAATAGGAACACTGAAGCTTTCTTT.

V and J are TRBV19 and TRBJ1-1; D unclear. V was shortened by 6 bases and J by 3 bases, with 14 bases between the two germline ends. CDR1 and CDR2 (germline): LNHDA, SQIVND (reference sequence). The CDR3 is made up of 14 amino acids. The DNA for the CDR3 is TGTGCCAGTAGGTCCCCGCGGGAGGACACTGAAGCTTTCTTT. Translation: CASRSPREDTEAFF.

The CDR3, as DNA: TGTGCCAGCAGAACGACAGGGGGCGCGTGGCAGACCCAGTACTTC. Protein sequence: CASRTTGGAWQTQYF. V gene TRBV27 combines with J gene TRBJ2-5; 10 nucleotides line up with TRBD1. Germline-derived CDR1 and CDR2 are MNHEY and SMNVEV (reference sequence). The CDR3 is made up of 15 amino acids. Trimming cost V 6 bases and J 6 bases; bases outside gene matches: 10.

This clone was seen only a few times. This sequence joins TRBV30 and TRBJ1-6, with D uncertain. The V gene's germline CDR1 is GTSNPN and CDR2 SVGIG (reference sequence). V dropped 3 bases and J dropped 7 bases, with 16 bases sitting between them. The CDR3 consists of 15 residues. The CDR3 DNA follows: TGTGCCTGGAGGCCTGAAGTTAGCTCAAATTCACCCCTCCACTTT. Residues: CAWRPEVSSNSPLHF.

This chain joins TRBV6-1 and TRBJ1-4; 7 bases align to TRBD1. The CDR3 covers 16 residues. V shed 1 base and J 4 bases; nucleotides not matched to a gene: 6. CDR1 MNHNS and CDR2 SASEGT come from the germline V gene. As DNA, the CDR3 is TGTGCCAGCAGTGAAGATTTGACAGGGTATAATGAAAAACTGTTTTTT. Translated, it gives CASSEDLTGYNEKLFF.

V gene TRBV7-2 combines with J gene TRBJ1-6; D is unresolved. The CDR3 sequence is 17 residues long. CDR1 is SGHTA and CDR2 is FQGNSA in the germline V gene. The germline V and J ends were trimmed by 1 base and 8 bases, with 18 bases remaining between them. CDR3 protein: CASSLGKGWNADSPLHF. The CDR3 DNA is TGTGCCAGCAGCTTAGGGAAGGGATGGAATGCGGATTCACCCCTCCACTTT. The variable domain in full, completed from reference TRBV7-2 and TRBJ1-6, reads GAGVSQSPSNKVTEKGKDVELRCDPISGHTALYWYRQSLGQGLEFLIYFQGNSAPDKSGLPSDRFSAERTGGSVSTLTIQRTQQEDSAVYLCASSLGKGWNADSPLHFGNGTRLTVT.

This clone has a single count. The genes are TRBV10-3 and TRBJ2-3, with TRBD1 matching over 7 bases. The CDR3 runs 14 residues. The V and J ends lost 7 bases and 2 bases, in that order; junction bases with no gene match: 6. Germline CDR1 is ENHRY and CDR2 is SYGVKD. The CDR3 region is CAITQTGDTDTQYF. The CDR3 DNA sequence: TGTGCCATCACACAAACAGGGGACACAGATACGCAGTATTTT.

The rearrangement uses TRBV29-1 and TRBJ1-1; D not certain. Trimming stripped 3 bases from V and 4 bases from J, with 12 bases between. This CDR3 is 13 amino acids long. Germline-derived CDR1 and CDR2 are SQVTM and ANQGSEA. The chain's CDR3 is CSVEEGWGTEAFF. The CDR3 nucleotides are TGCAGCGTTGAGGAAGGGTGGGGCACTGAAGCTTTCTTT.

This clone was observed a handful of times. The chain has TRBV30 and TRBJ2-1; TRBD1 matches 9 bases. The CDR3 spans 15 residues. With 3 bases clipped from V and 4 bases from J, the junction kept 7 bases outside the gene matches. From germline, CDR1 is GTSNPN and CDR2 SVGIG (reference sequence). CDR3 nucleotides: TGTGCCTGGAGCCATGGACAGGGGACTTACAATGAGCAGTTCTTC. As protein: CAWSHGQGTYNEQFF.

The chain joins TRBV11-2 to TRBJ2-3; D gene ambiguous. The CDR3 loop spans 15 amino acids. Deletions cut 1 base from V and 3 bases from J, with 11 bases between. Germline values: CDR1 SGHAT, CDR2 FQNNGV. The CDR3 DNA is TGTGCCAGCAGCTTAGGGTTCGGCCTAACAGATACGCAGTATTTT. As protein: CASSLGFGLTDTQYF. The complete variable domain, with remaining parts taken from reference TRBV11-2 and TRBJ2-3, reads EAGVAQSPRYKIIEKRQSVAFWCNPISGHATLYWYQQILGQGPKLLIQFQNNGVVDDSQLPKDRFSAERLKGVDSTLKIQPAKLEDSAVYLCASSLGFGLTDTQYFGPGTRLTVL.

This clone was detected only a few times. This chain links TRBV7-6 with TRBJ1-1; TRBD1 matches 9 bases. Losses at the gene ends were 0 bases for V and 6 bases for J; bases not matched to a gene: 5. The CDR3 contains 15 residues. Looked up from germline, CDR1 is SGHVS and CDR2 is FNYEAQ. CDR3: CASSLATGGDPEAFF. The CDR3 DNA reads as TGTGCCAGCAGCTTAGCTACAGGGGGCGATCCTGAAGCTTTCTTT.

CDR3 region: CASSRAGRNEQFF. The DNA of the CDR3 is TGTGCCAGCAGCCGGGCGGGGCGCAATGAGCAGTTCTTC. The rearrangement joins TRBV2 to TRBJ2-1; D might be TRBD2 (6 bases). Trimming left V 6 bases short and J 6 bases short, with 12 bases between. The CDR3 is 13 amino acids. CDR1 and CDR2 from the germline V gene are SNHLY and FYNNEI. Supplemented by reference TRBV2 and TRBJ2-1, the full variable domain reads EPEVTQTPSHQVTQMGQEVILRCVPISNHLYFYWYRQILGQKVEFLVSFYNNEISEKSEIFDDQFSVERPDGSNFTLKIRSTKLEDSAMYFCASSRAGRNEQFFGPGTRLTVL.

The chain has TRBV6-1 and TRBJ1-5; D is unresolved. Per germline, CDR1 MNHNS and CDR2 SASEGT. Trimming pared 3 bases from V and 0 bases from J, leaving 9 bases between. This CDR3 spans 15 amino acids. The CDR3 sequence is CASSEQDYSNQPQHF. Written as DNA, the CDR3 is TGTGCCAGCAGTGAGCAGGATTATAGCAATCAGCCCCAGCATTTT.

Remarks on this clone: One junction end disagrees with the germline gene, perhaps due to a read error. The genes are TRBV6-1 and TRBJ2-4; weak D call: TRBD2 (7 bases). The CDR3 is 15 residues long. The germline V gene has CDR1 MNHNS and CDR2 SASEGT. CDR3 loop: CASLGGGPPVDPWDF. CDR3 nucleotide sequence: TGTGCCAGTCTAGGGGGGGGGCCACCAGTGGACCCTTGGGACTTC.

The chain links TRBV7-9 to TRBJ1-4; the D gene is possibly TRBD1 (6 bases). The CDR3 has 15 amino acids. Germline V lookup: CDR1 SEHNR, CDR2 FQNEAQ (reference sequence). Trimming removed 1 base from V and 5 bases from J, with 11 bases in between. The chain's CDR3 is CASSLGTGRNEKLFF. For the CDR3, the DNA is TGTGCCAGCAGCTTAGGAACAGGGCGGAATGAAAAACTGTTTTTT.

Only a few counts were recorded for this clone. The CDR3 here is CASSQEGYGYTF. For the CDR3, the DNA is TGCGCCAGCAGCCAAGAGGGGTATGGCTACACCTTC. The chain links TRBV4-3 to TRBJ1-2; D gene uncertain. This CDR3 region has 12 residues. Trimming left V 0 bases short and J 5 bases short, with 4 bases between. The germline gives CDR1 LGHNA, CDR2 YSLEER.

The chain joins TRBV2 to TRBJ1-2; D unresolved. The CDR3 runs 12 residues. The V and J ends lost 6 bases and 4 bases respectively, with 9 bases between them. Looked up from germline, CDR1 is SNHLY and CDR2 is FYNNEI. For the CDR3, the DNA is TGTGCCAGCAGGGGGTCGGGCTATGGCTACACCTTC. It encodes CASRGSGYGYTF.

The rearrangement uses TRBV9 and TRBJ1-2; TRBD1 agrees at 8 bases. In germline, CDR1 is SGDLS, CDR2 YYNGEE. The ends lost 3 bases at V and 6 bases at J; junction bases unmatched: 10. The CDR3 length is 15 residues. The CDR3 loop reads CASSAGQGGPHGYTF. The CDR3 DNA is TGTGCCAGCAGCGCCGGACAGGGAGGGCCACATGGCTACACCTTC.

The genes are TRBV7-7 and TRBJ1-3; possibly TRBD1 for D (6 bases). Trimming took 2 bases from V and 0 from J, leaving 14 bases between them. The CDR3 covers 17 residues. CDR1 and CDR2 from the germline V gene are SSHAT and FNYEAQ (reference sequence). The CDR3 nucleotides read TGTGCCAGCAGCTTACTAGGGGGTCTTATCTCTGGAAACACCATATATTTT. Its protein is CASSLLGGLISGNTIYF.

V and J are TRBV28 and TRBJ1-2; D unresolved. Trimming shortened V by 4 bases and J by 4 bases, and 25 bases separated the two germline ends. Germline values: CDR1 MDHEN, CDR2 SYDVKM. CDR3 length: 18 residues. The CDR3 nucleotides are TGTGCCAGCAGTTCCCCGGGGTTCCCCCGGGAGAGCGCCTATGGCTACACCTTC. Protein product: CASSSPGFPRESAYGYTF.

The chain is built from TRBV4-2 and TRBJ2-1; a weak D match, TRBD1 (6 bases). Germline V gene lookup returns CDR1 LGHNA and CDR2 YNFKEQ. CDR3 length equals 15 residues. The V gene lost 0 bases and the J gene lost 12 bases, with 18 bases spanning the gap. CDR3 DNA sequence: TGTGCCAGCAGCCAAGATGGCCCCAGGGGATACGGGCAGTTCTTC. This gives the protein CASSQDGPRGYGQFF.

The chain uses TRBV29-1 and TRBJ1-1; 11 bases match TRBD1. The V gene's germline CDR1 is SQVTM and CDR2 ANQGSEA. J gave up 11 bases and V 4 bases, and 15 bases lay outside the gene matches. The CDR3 loop spans 15 amino acids. The CDR3 DNA follows: TGCAGCGTTGGTCAGGGACAGGGGGGACCCACTGGGGCTTTCTTT. This codes for CSVGQGQGGPTGAFF.

The chain joins TRBV7-8 to TRBJ2-2; D is unclear. Per the germline V gene, CDR1 is SGHVS and CDR2 is FQNEAQ. Trimming left V 0 bases short and J 4 bases short, with 3 bases between. The CDR3 sequence is 13 residues long. This CDR3 reads CASSLAVTGELFF. The CDR3 bases are TGTGCCAGCAGCTTAGCAGTCACCGGGGAGCTGTTTTTT.